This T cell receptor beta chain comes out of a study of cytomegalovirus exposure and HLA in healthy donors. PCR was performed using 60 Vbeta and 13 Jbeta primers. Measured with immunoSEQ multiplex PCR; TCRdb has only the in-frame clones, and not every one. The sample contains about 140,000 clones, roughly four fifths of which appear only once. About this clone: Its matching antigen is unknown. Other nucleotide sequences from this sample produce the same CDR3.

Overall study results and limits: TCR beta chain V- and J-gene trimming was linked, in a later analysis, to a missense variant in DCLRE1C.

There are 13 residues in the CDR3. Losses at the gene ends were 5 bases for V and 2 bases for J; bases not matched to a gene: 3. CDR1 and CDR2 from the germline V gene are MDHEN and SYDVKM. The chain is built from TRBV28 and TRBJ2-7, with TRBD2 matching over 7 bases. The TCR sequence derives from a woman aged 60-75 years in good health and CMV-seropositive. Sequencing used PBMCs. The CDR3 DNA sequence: TGTGCCAGCAGTCCTAGCGGAACCTACGAGCAGTACTTC. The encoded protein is CASSPSGTYEQYF. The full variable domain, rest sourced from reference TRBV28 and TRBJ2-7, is DVKVTQSSRYLVKRTGEKVFLECVQDMDHENMFWYRQDPGLGLRLIYFSYDVKMKEKGDIPEGYSVSREKKERFSLILESASTNQTSMYLCASSPSGTYEQYFGPGTRLTVT.